One and the same sample provided the 10 T cell receptor beta chains below, sequenced in a study of CD8+ T cells in alopecia areata. Treatment here: oral pan-JAK inhibitor, 5-10 mg twice daily. Isolated RNA was reverse transcribed into cDNA used as the sequencing template. TCRdb's copy holds only in-frame clones and misses some; the assay was immunoSEQ multiplex PCR. The sample carries 150,000 to 200,000 clones, less than 65% recorded once. The specimen was CD4+ T cells sorted from blood, collected at week 24, from a patient treated with tofacitinib. The source of these receptors is a human donor with alopecia areata.

The chain is built from TRBV9 and TRBJ1-1; D not certain. The V and J ends lost 0 bases and 3 bases respectively, with 9 bases between them. The CDR3 is 14 residues long. CDR1 SGDLS and CDR2 YYNGEE come from the germline V gene. CDR3 amino acids: CASSVDVGYTEAFF. CDR3 bases: TGTGCCAGCAGCGTAGACGTCGGGTACACTGAAGCTTTCTTT.

The chain employs TRBV11-2 and TRBJ2-3; 10 bases agree with TRBD2. This CDR3 spans 15 amino acids. The germline V gene has CDR1 SGHAT and CDR2 FQNNGV. V was pared by 2 bases and J by 2 bases, with 1 base of the junction left unmatched. The CDR3 DNA reads as TGTGCCAGCAGCTTACTAGCGGGAGACACAGATACGCAGTATTTT. The encoded protein is CASSLLAGDTDTQYF.

Remarks on this clone: Other DNA sequences in this specimen translate into the identical CDR3. V usage is TRBV29-1 and J usage is TRBJ1-1; D not resolved. V was shortened by 4 bases and J by 0 bases, with 12 bases between the two germline ends. This CDR3 is built from 14 residues. Germline assignment: CDR1 SQVTM and CDR2 ANQGSEA. The CDR3 DNA sequence: TGCAGCGTTGCCCCTCGGTTGATGAACACTGAAGCTTTCTTT. This codes for CSVAPRLMNTEAFF. The variable domain in full, completed from reference TRBV29-1 and TRBJ1-1, reads SAVISQKPSRDICQRGTSLTIQCQVDSQVTMMFWYRQQPGQSLTLIATANQGSEATYESGFVIDKFPISRPNLTFSTLTVSNMSPEDSSIYLCSVAPRLMNTEAFFGQGTRLTVV.

This clone appeared a few times. The J gene is TRBJ2-7, the V gene TRBV6-6; tentatively, D is TRBD1 (5 bases). CDR1 and CDR2 (germline): MNHNY, SVGAGI (reference sequence). The V and J ends lost 5 bases and 3 bases respectively, with 8 bases between them. The CDR3 length is 12 residues. CDR3 DNA: TGTGCCAGCAGTAAGGACATCTACGAGCAGTACTTC. This translates into CASSKDIYEQYF.

The V gene is TRBV7-2, the J gene TRBJ2-1; unclear D gene. This CDR3 has 13 residues. The V gene lost 0 bases and the J gene lost 4 bases, with 4 bases spanning the gap. Germline CDR1 reads SGHTA; CDR2 reads FQGNSA. The CDR3 region has the DNA TGTGCCAGCAGCTTAGCGGCTTACAATGAGCAGTTCTTC. Its translation is CASSLAAYNEQFF.

As for this clone: One end of the junction is discordant with germline, which a read error may explain. The sample has other DNA sequences that encode this CDR3 too. The chain carries TRBV29-1 and TRBJ1-1; no definite D call. The CDR3 has 9 amino acids. Per the germline V gene, CDR1 is SQVTM and CDR2 is ANQGSEA. In nucleotides, the CDR3 is TGCAGCGTTGACACCGAAGCTTTCTTT. Encoded protein: CSVDTEAFF. Filled out from reference TRBV29-1 and TRBJ1-1, the complete variable domain reads SAVISQKPSRDICQRGTSLTIQCQVDSQVTMMFWYRQQPGQSLTLIATANQGSEATYESGFVIDKFPISRPNLTFSTLTVSNMSPEDSSIYLCSVDTEAFFGQGTRLTVV.

V and J are TRBV27 and TRBJ1-4, with D perhaps matching TRBD1 (5 bases). V was pared by 6 bases and J by 3 bases, with 14 bases between. The CDR3 totals 15 residues. The germline CDR1 and CDR2 sequences are MNHEY and SMNVEV (reference sequence). DNA of the CDR3: TGTGCCAGCAGATCCGGTGGGGGACCTAATGAAAAACTGTTTTTT. This encodes CASRSGGGPNEKLFF.

A remark on this clone: The sample carries other DNA sequences with the same CDR3. The CDR3 here is CSVGGGVSYNEQFF. The DNA of the CDR3 is TGCAGCGTTGGCGGGGGGGTTTCCTACAATGAGCAGTTCTTC. This chain joins TRBV29-1 and TRBJ2-1, with TRBD2 identical over 9 bases. Looked up from germline, CDR1 is SQVTM and CDR2 is ANQGSEA. V shed 4 bases, J shed 1 base, and the junction held 2 bases outside the gene matches. The CDR3 runs 14 residues.

V and J are TRBV11-2 and TRBJ2-7; D is ambiguous. Germline CDR1 and CDR2: SGHAT and FQNNGV. Between the trimmed V and J ends, which lost 1 base and 5 bases, there was a span of 15 bases. This CDR3 has 15 residues. The CDR3 DNA follows: TGTGCCAGCAGCTTAGCCGCGTTAAAGATAGACGAGCAGTACTTC. Translating gives CASSLAALKIDEQYF.

As concerns this clone: The sample carries other DNA sequences with the same CDR3. V usage is TRBV29-1 and J usage is TRBJ2-3, with D uncertain. The length of the CDR3 is 12 residues. V was pared by 2 bases and J by 1 base, with 4 bases between. Germline assignment: CDR1 SQVTM and CDR2 ANQGSEA. The CDR3 loop reads CSVEQGTDTQYF. In DNA, the CDR3 is TGCAGCGTTGAACAAGGCACAGATACGCAGTATTTT.